Listed below are T cell receptor beta chains from one sample, sequenced in a study of T cell responses to AZD1222 COVID-19 vaccine. The data were produced by immunoSEQ multiplex PCR, yet TCRdb's version contains in-frame clones alone and is incomplete. The sample holds about 160,000 clones, about nine tenths seen once. Source: peripheral blood, taken on day 0 of AZD1222 vaccination. The receptor set was obtained from an adult in good health. Each CDR3 is given with its conserved first and last residue. The order of the fields is V gene, CDR3 length, CDR3 protein.

v_call: TRBV29-1
cdr3_length: 14
cdr3_aa: CSATFLTMNTEAFF

v_call: TRBV2
cdr3_length: 14
cdr3_aa: CASSEAGPNEKLFF

v_call: TRBV6-6
cdr3_length: 13
cdr3_aa: CASHGTTNEKLFF

v_call: TRBV6-2/TRBV6-3
cdr3_length: 17
cdr3_aa: CASSDPGTGVLAYEQYF

v_call: TRBV28
cdr3_length: 14
cdr3_aa: CASSLGQGTLGYTF

v_call: TRBV4-1
cdr3_length: 16
cdr3_aa: CASSQEIIGPSYGYTF

v_call: TRBV5-5
cdr3_length: 18
cdr3_aa: CASSLRNLRDRGGTEAFF

v_call: TRBV3-1/TRBV3-2
cdr3_length: 13
cdr3_aa: CASSQDLRTEQYF

v_call: TRBV6-5
cdr3_length: 15
cdr3_aa: CASSYFMGAGTEQYF

v_call: TRBV6-1
cdr3_length: 15
cdr3_aa: CASSDGERHTDTQYF

v_call: TRBV5-1
cdr3_length: 16
cdr3_aa: CASSSTSGGARNEQFF

v_call: TRBV28
cdr3_length: 18
cdr3_aa: CASSPLLIDGSLINEQFF

v_call: TRBV19
cdr3_length: 13
cdr3_aa: CASNSWGNTEAFF

v_call: TRBV7-8
cdr3_length: 16
cdr3_aa: CASSLALHGGNEKLFF

v_call: TRBV9
cdr3_length: 12
cdr3_aa: CASSADYNEQFF

v_call: TRBV9
cdr3_length: 15
cdr3_aa: CASSASTGNPYGYTF

v_call: TRBV12-3/TRBV12-4
cdr3_length: 13
cdr3_aa: CASSPQGSDEQFF

v_call: TRBV18
cdr3_length: 14
cdr3_aa: CASSPDQITYEQYF

v_call: TRBV5-4
cdr3_length: 16
cdr3_aa: CASRGTSGANTGELFF

v_call: TRBV27
cdr3_length: 14
cdr3_aa: CASSSWTGGTEAFF

v_call: TRBV28
cdr3_length: 12
cdr3_aa: CASSFQNYGYTF

v_call: TRBV27
cdr3_length: 13
cdr3_aa: CASSQGYYSEQYF

v_call: TRBV4-3
cdr3_length: 16
cdr3_aa: CASSQESQGAFQPQHF

v_call: TRBV14
cdr3_length: 16
cdr3_aa: CASSQNFRSGPDTQYF

v_call: TRBV5-1
cdr3_length: 15
cdr3_aa: CASSLSWGMNTEAFF

v_call: TRBV5-1
cdr3_length: 16
cdr3_aa: CASSPPVGSGANVLTF

v_call: TRBV3-1/TRBV3-2
cdr3_length: 14
cdr3_aa: CASSQGSGGYGYTF

v_call: TRBV6-1
cdr3_length: 16
cdr3_aa: CASSEAAGGRDTEAFF

v_call: TRBV5-1
cdr3_length: 14
cdr3_aa: CASSEGQGGNTIYF

v_call: TRBV7-2
cdr3_length: 18
cdr3_aa: CASSWDSNPPPYNSPLHF

v_call: TRBV11-2
cdr3_length: 14
cdr3_aa: CASSLFLFGYEQYF

v_call: TRBV19
cdr3_length: 15
cdr3_aa: CASSISGGTYNEQFF

v_call: TRBV30
cdr3_length: 13
cdr3_aa: CAWRETANTEAFF

v_call: TRBV7-9
cdr3_length: 14
cdr3_aa: CASSLYGGHNEQFF

v_call: TRBV25-1
cdr3_length: 15
cdr3_aa: CASSELEREGDGYTF

v_call: TRBV24-1
cdr3_length: 18
cdr3_aa: CATSGPEGTSIKYNEQFF

v_call: TRBV27
cdr3_length: 15
cdr3_aa: CASISRGPVYTEAFF

v_call: TRBV4-1
cdr3_length: 17
cdr3_aa: CASRQRVTPATNEKLFF

v_call: TRBV7-3
cdr3_length: 15
cdr3_aa: CASSVRGTGNYGYTF

v_call: TRBV28
cdr3_length: 14
cdr3_aa: CASKEGGNNQPQHF

v_call: TRBV9
cdr3_length: 16
cdr3_aa: CASSVASHKGETEAFF

v_call: TRBV28
cdr3_length: 15
cdr3_aa: CASSFDRDWGYEQYF

v_call: TRBV9
cdr3_length: 19
cdr3_aa: CASSVGVSAGGASQETQYF

v_call: TRBV5-8
cdr3_length: 15
cdr3_aa: CASSYRTGSGNTIYF

v_call: TRBV14
cdr3_length: 12
cdr3_aa: CASSQGYQPQHF

v_call: TRBV5-1
cdr3_length: 18
cdr3_aa: CASSLGKTGMGYNSPLHF